The 24 T cell receptor beta chains reported below all come from one sample, sequenced in a study of T cell responses to AZD1222 COVID-19 vaccine. Generated by immunoSEQ multiplex PCR, the TCRdb table keeps only in-frame clones and is missing some. The repertoire holds about 160,000 clones, with approximately 90% as singletons. The source was peripheral blood, collected on day 0 of MenACWY control vaccination. These receptor sequences come from an adult in good health.

This clone was recorded only once. V is TRBV7-9 and J is TRBJ1-5; perhaps TRBD1 as D (5 bases). CDR3 length: 14 residues. Trimming removed 4 bases at V and 4 bases at J, with 11 bases between. The germline gives CDR1 SEHNR, CDR2 FQNEAQ (reference sequence). The CDR3 loop reads CASSSATVNQPQHF. In DNA, the CDR3 is TGTGCCAGCAGCTCCGCGACAGTAAATCAGCCCCAGCATTTT.

The chain uses TRBV28 and TRBJ1-5; TRBD1 might be the D (5 bases). The germline CDR1 and CDR2 sequences are MDHEN and SYDVKM. The V end lost 8 bases, the J end lost 5 bases, and 10 bases lay between the germline ends. This CDR3 comprises 12 residues. The CDR3 protein is CASGRDDQPQHF. Written as DNA, the CDR3 is TGTGCCAGCGGTAGGGACGATCAGCCCCAGCATTTT.

The CDR3 is CASSFSSVNQPQHF. The CDR3, as DNA: TGTGCCAGCAGTTTTTCGAGTGTCAATCAGCCCCAGCATTTT. This chain links TRBV27 with TRBJ1-5; D uncertain. The germline V gene has CDR1 MNHEY and CDR2 SMNVEV (reference sequence). The CDR3 runs to 14 residues. V was shortened by 3 bases and J by 3 bases, with 9 bases between the two germline ends.

The rearrangement links TRBV6-5 to TRBJ2-7; tentatively, D is TRBD1 (5 bases). CDR3 length: 12 residues. CDR1 is MNHEY and CDR2 is SVGAGI in the germline V gene. Trimming shortened V by 7 bases and J by 0 bases, and 7 bases separated the two germline ends. DNA for the CDR3: TGTGCCAGCACCGACAGCTCCTACGAGCAGTACTTC. Residues: CASTDSSYEQYF.

This clone showed up just once. The rearrangement uses TRBV25-1 and TRBJ1-1; D call uncertain. The V and J ends lost 7 bases and 4 bases respectively, with 10 bases between them. This CDR3 contains 12 residues. Germline CDR1 and CDR2: MGHDK and SYGVNS. The CDR3 DNA is TGTGCCAGCACGGTAGGAACCACTGAAGCTTTCTTT. Translated, it gives CASTVGTTEAFF.

The chain is built from TRBV7-3 and TRBJ2-1; no clear D. Germline V CDR1 and CDR2: SGHTA, FQGTGA. The CDR3 length is 15 residues. Trimming removed 0 bases from V and 3 bases from J, with 9 bases in between. The DNA for the CDR3 is TGTGCCAGCAGCTTAACCCTACAGCGCTACAATGAGCAGTTCTTC. Amino acids: CASSLTLQRYNEQFF.

The genes are TRBV9 and TRBJ2-2, with 10 bases lining up with TRBD1. The CDR3 length is 15 residues. Germline V CDR1 and CDR2: SGDLS, YYNGEE. Unmatched junction bases numbered 2, after V lost 3 bases and J lost 3 bases. The CDR3 coding sequence is TGTGCCAGCAGCGGGGACAGGGGTTACACCGGGGAGCTGTTTTTT. Translation gives CASSGDRGYTGELFF.

The chain has TRBV5-5 and TRBJ1-5; TRBD1 matches 10 bases. CDR3 length equals 16 residues. The germline V gene has CDR1 SGHKS and CDR2 YYEKEE (reference sequence). V was clipped by 4 bases and J by 4 bases; unmatched bases: 8. The chain's CDR3 is CASSPTPGQGNQPQHF. The CDR3 DNA follows: TGTGCCAGCAGCCCAACCCCGGGACAGGGGAATCAGCCCCAGCATTTT.

The chain links TRBV30 to TRBJ2-1, with no clear D. CDR3 size: 12 residues. Germline CDR1 is GTSNPN and CDR2 is SVGIG (reference sequence). V lost 1 base and J lost 5, with 6 bases in between. The CDR3 sequence is CAWSGSNNEQFF. The CDR3 coding sequence is TGTGCCTGGAGTGGGAGCAACAATGAGCAGTTCTTC.

V is TRBV27 and J is TRBJ1-2; 10 nucleotides align to TRBD1. Germline V lookup: CDR1 MNHEY, CDR2 SMNVEV (reference sequence). J gave up 2 bases and V 4 bases, and 10 bases lay outside the gene matches. This CDR3 region has 17 residues. CDR3 region: CASSSRDRGSINYGYTF. In nucleotides, the CDR3 is TGTGCCAGCAGTTCCCGGGACAGGGGAAGTATAAACTATGGCTACACCTTC.

The chain couples TRBV7-9 to TRBJ2-7; D is ambiguous. The CDR3 has 12 residues. Germline V lookup: CDR1 SEHNR, CDR2 FQNEAQ (reference sequence). V lost 3 bases and J 9 bases, leaving 12 bases between the germline ends. The CDR3 sequence: CASSLSLEVQYF. In DNA, the CDR3 is TGTGCCAGCAGCTTGTCCCTCGAGGTGCAGTACTTC.

This chain connects TRBV11-2 to TRBJ2-5, with TRBD2 as a possible D gene (7 bases). V was shortened by 7 bases and J by 1 base, with 25 bases between the two germline ends. The CDR3 is made up of 18 amino acids. Germline V gene sequence: CDR1 SGHAT, CDR2 FQNNGV. Written as DNA, the CDR3 is TGTGCCAGCACCCTAAGAGGGGGGGCTGGTTCGTTCCAAGAGACCCAGTACTTC. This codes for CASTLRGGAGSFQETQYF.

The chain carries TRBV7-8 and TRBJ2-7, with D possibly TRBD1 on 5 matching bases. CDR1 and CDR2 from the germline V gene are SGHVS and FQNEAQ. The CDR3 has 14 amino acids. V was trimmed by 5 bases and J by 2 bases, leaving 13 bases between them. In DNA form, the CDR3 reads TGTGCCAGCAGCAGGGGCGCGCGCACCTACGAGCAGTACTTC. Translation: CASSRGARTYEQYF.

The V and J genes are TRBV9 and TRBJ2-4; D is uncertain. The germline V and J ends were trimmed by 0 bases and 0 bases, with 10 bases remaining between them. CDR3 length equals 16 residues. The germline CDR1 and CDR2 sequences are SGDLS and YYNGEE. DNA for the CDR3: TGTGCCAGCAGCGTAGGGCGGACGCTAGCCAAAAACATTCAGTACTTC. Translating it yields CASSVGRTLAKNIQYF.

This chain links TRBV9 with TRBJ1-2; perhaps TRBD1 as D (5 bases). With 0 bases removed from V and 4 bases from J, the gap between germline ends came to 16 bases. The CDR3 sequence is 16 residues long. The germline V gene has CDR1 SGDLS and CDR2 YYNGEE. The CDR3 is CASSVGPEGSSYGYTF. DNA for the CDR3: TGTGCCAGCAGCGTAGGCCCAGAGGGGAGCTCCTATGGCTACACCTTC.

V and J are TRBV6-6 and TRBJ2-3; D is possibly TRBD2 (7 bases). Germline V gene lookup returns CDR1 MNHNY and CDR2 SVGAGI (reference sequence). The V end was cut by 6 bases, the J end by 1 base, with 11 bases between. This CDR3 has 14 residues. The CDR3 DNA is TGTGCCAGCAGGGGAGGGGGGGGCACAGATACGCAGTATTTT. Translated, it gives CASRGGGGTDTQYF.

This clone showed up just once. The rearrangement joins TRBV19 to TRBJ2-1, with 13 bases aligning to TRBD2. Germline V gene data show CDR1 as LNHDA and CDR2 as SQIVND (reference sequence). The CDR3 extends over 15 amino acids. V shed 5 bases, J shed 8 bases, and the junction held 6 bases outside the gene matches. The CDR3 coding sequence is TGTGCCAGTAGTCCGGGACTAGCGGGAAGCGATGAGCAGTTCTTC. Translated: CASSPGLAGSDEQFF.

The chain combines TRBV11-3 with TRBJ2-2, with TRBD1 matching over 7 bases. The CDR3 is made up of 15 amino acids. V lost 5 bases and J lost 5; bases outside the gene matches: 8. CDR1 SGHNT and CDR2 YENEEA come from the germline V gene. The CDR3, as DNA: TGTGCCAGCAGCCCCCCCCAGGGGGTGACCGGGGAGCTGTTTTTT. Protein product: CASSPPQGVTGELFF.

This clone was seen once. The chain combines TRBV10-3 with TRBJ1-3, with 7 bases aligning to TRBD1. The CDR3 consists of 16 residues. J gave up 3 bases and V 4 bases, and 9 bases lay outside the gene matches. Germline V CDR1 and CDR2: ENHRY, SYGVKD. The CDR3 sequence: CAISGQGKTGGNTIYF. CDR3 DNA sequence: TGTGCCATCAGTGGACAGGGAAAGACTGGTGGAAACACCATATATTTT.

The CDR3 DNA reads as TGCAGCGTTGAGATCAGGGGGCCAGATACGCAGTATTTT. Protein sequence: CSVEIRGPDTQYF. The rearrangement uses TRBV29-1 and TRBJ2-3, with 8 bases lining up with TRBD1. Per the germline V gene, CDR1 is SQVTM and CDR2 is ANQGSEA. V dropped 3 bases and J dropped 4; count of bases not matched to a gene: 3. The CDR3 is 13 residues long.

The chain joins TRBV19 to TRBJ2-2; TRBD1 matches at 11 bases. J lost 4 bases, V lost 3 bases, and 1 base had no gene match. The V gene's germline CDR1 is LNHDA and CDR2 SQIVND (reference sequence). The CDR3 consists of 15 residues. Here the CDR3 DNA reads TGTGCCAGTAGTATCGGGACAGGGGGCACCGGGGAGCTGTTTTTT. It yields the protein CASSIGTGGTGELFF.

The V and J genes are TRBV7-2 and TRBJ2-7, with 8 bases matching TRBD2. This CDR3 spans 15 amino acids. The J segment lost 7 bases and the V segment lost 5 bases, leaving 13 bases of the junction unmatched. From germline, CDR1 is SGHTA and CDR2 FQGNSA. The CDR3 DNA follows: TGTGCCAGCAGCCTCGGGGCGGGAGGCATCGGGGAGCAGTACTTC. Residues: CASSLGAGGIGEQYF.

The V and J genes are TRBV18 and TRBJ2-1; 9 nucleotides align to TRBD1. The CDR3 is made up of 16 amino acids. The germline gives CDR1 KGHSH, CDR2 LQKENI. With 3 bases clipped from V and 5 bases from J, the junction kept 8 bases outside the gene matches. CDR3 in DNA: TGTGCCAGCTCACCCCTCGGGACAGGGACCAACAATGAGCAGTTCTTC. Translated: CASSPLGTGTNNEQFF.

J is TRBJ1-6 and V is TRBV27; D uncertain. V lost 5 bases and J 6 bases, leaving 11 bases between the germline ends. Germline CDR1 MNHEY, CDR2 SMNVEV (reference sequence). The CDR3 covers 14 residues. The CDR3 DNA reads TGTGCCAGCAGTGAAGGACGAGGTAATTCACCCCTCCACTTT. This codes for CASSEGRGNSPLHF.